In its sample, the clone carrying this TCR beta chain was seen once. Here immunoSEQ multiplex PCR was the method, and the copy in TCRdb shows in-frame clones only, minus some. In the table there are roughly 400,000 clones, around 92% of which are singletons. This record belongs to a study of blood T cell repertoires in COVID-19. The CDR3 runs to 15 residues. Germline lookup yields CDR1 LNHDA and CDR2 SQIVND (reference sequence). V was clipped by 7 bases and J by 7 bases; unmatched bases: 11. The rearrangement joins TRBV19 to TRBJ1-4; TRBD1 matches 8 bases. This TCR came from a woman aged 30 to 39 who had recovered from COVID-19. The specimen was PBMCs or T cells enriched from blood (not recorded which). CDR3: CASTDTGTGAEKLFF. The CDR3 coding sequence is TGTGCCAGTACCGATACGGGGACAGGAGCTGAAAAACTGTTTTTT.